Included here is one TCR beta chain sequence, with context. Its antigen is unknown. Repertoires were generated with immunoSEQ multiplex PCR, while TCRdb's copy carries only in-frame clones and drops some. This sample has some 20,000 clones, with more than 65% found just once. The CDR3 has 14 residues. CDR1 is SGHTA and CDR2 is FQGTGA in the germline V gene. V lost 3 bases and J 7 bases, leaving 10 bases between the germline ends. This sample stems from a study of OX40 agonist ivuxolimab in advanced cancers. General study points: CD8+ T cells (on average) carried more expanded clones than CD4+ T cells. Not determined was the antigen specificity of the expanded peripheral T cells.

The TCR originated in an adult with an advanced solid tumor such as melanoma, head and neck, liver or kidney cancer. This specimen was CD4+ or CD8+ T cells sorted from blood, taken in a trial of the OX40 agonist ivuxolimab. The V call is TRBV7-3, the J call TRBJ1-6; possible D gene TRBD1, 5 bases. CDR3 protein: CASSFSGGNSPLHF. The DNA for the CDR3 is TGTGCCAGCAGCTTTTCTGGGGGGAATTCACCCCTCCACTTT.